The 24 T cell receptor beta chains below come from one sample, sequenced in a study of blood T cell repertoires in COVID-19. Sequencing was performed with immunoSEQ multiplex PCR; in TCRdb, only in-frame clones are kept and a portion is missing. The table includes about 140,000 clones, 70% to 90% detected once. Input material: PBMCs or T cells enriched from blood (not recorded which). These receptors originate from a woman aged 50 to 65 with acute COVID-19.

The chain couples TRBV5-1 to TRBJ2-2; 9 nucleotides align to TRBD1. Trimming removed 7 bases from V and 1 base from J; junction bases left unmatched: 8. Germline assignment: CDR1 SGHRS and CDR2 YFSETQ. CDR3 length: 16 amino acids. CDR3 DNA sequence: TGCGCCAGCCGCGATCCGGGACAGGGGAACACCGGGGAGCTGTTTTTT. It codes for CASRDPGQGNTGELFF.

The CDR3: CASSQGGIAGVSDTQYF. The CDR3, as DNA: TGTGCCAGCAGTCAGGGCGGGATAGCGGGAGTCTCAGATACGCAGTATTTT. The chain recombines TRBV7-8 with TRBJ2-3, with 9 bases lining up with TRBD2. The CDR3 has 17 amino acids. Trimming cost V 6 bases and J 4 bases; bases outside gene matches: 14. Germline V lookup: CDR1 SGHVS, CDR2 FQNEAQ.

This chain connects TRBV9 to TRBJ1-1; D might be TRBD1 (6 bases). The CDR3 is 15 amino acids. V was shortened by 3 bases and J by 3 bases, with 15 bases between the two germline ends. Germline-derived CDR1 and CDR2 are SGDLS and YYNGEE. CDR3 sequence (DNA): TGTGCCAGCAGCGGTTCCGGGACATGGGACACTGAAGCTTTCTTT. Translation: CASSGSGTWDTEAFF.

This CDR3 reads CASSLARDSAYEQYF. In nucleotides, the CDR3 is TGTGCCAGCAGCTTAGCCCGGGACTCGGCCTACGAGCAGTACTTC. The gene calls are TRBV13 and TRBJ2-7, with a possible D match to TRBD2 (6 bases). From germline, CDR1 is PRHDT and CDR2 FYEKMQ (reference sequence). The V gene lost 1 base and the J gene lost 2 bases, with 12 bases spanning the gap. CDR3 length equals 15 residues.

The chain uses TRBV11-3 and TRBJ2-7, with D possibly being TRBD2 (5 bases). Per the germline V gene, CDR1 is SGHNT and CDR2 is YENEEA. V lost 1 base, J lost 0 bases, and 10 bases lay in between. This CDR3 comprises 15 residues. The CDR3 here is CASSLAGGLSYEQYF. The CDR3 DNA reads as TGTGCCAGCAGCTTAGCAGGCGGACTCTCCTACGAGCAGTACTTC.

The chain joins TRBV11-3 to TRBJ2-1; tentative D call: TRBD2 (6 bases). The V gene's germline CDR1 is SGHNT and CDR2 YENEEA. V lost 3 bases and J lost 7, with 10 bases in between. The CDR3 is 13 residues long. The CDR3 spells CASSFYGGNEQFF. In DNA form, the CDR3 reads TGTGCCAGCAGCTTCTATGGGGGGAATGAGCAGTTCTTC.

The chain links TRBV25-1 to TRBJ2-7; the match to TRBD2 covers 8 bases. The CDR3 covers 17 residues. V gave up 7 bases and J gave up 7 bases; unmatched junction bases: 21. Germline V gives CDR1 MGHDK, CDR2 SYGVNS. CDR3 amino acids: CASIETPGTRLEREQYF. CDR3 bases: TGTGCCAGCATTGAGACCCCCGGGACTAGGCTGGAGAGGGAGCAGTACTTC.

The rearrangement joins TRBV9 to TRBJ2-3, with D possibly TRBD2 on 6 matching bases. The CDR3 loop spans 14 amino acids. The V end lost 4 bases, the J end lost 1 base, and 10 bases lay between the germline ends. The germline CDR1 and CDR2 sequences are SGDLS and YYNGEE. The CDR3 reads CASSLSGRTDTQYF. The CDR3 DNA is TGTGCCAGCAGCCTTAGCGGACGCACAGATACGCAGTATTTT.

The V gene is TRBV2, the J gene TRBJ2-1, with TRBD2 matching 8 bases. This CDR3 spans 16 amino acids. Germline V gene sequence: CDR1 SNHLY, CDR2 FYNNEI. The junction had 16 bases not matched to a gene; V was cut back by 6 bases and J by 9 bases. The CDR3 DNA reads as TGTGCCAGCAGCGTTGTAGCGGGATCGTCTTGGGGTGAGCAGTTCTTC. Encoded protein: CASSVVAGSSWGEQFF.

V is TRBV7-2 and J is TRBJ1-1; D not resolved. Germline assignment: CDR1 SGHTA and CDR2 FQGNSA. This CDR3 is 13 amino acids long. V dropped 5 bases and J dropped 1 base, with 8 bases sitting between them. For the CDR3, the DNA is TGTGCCAGCAGCCGACGGGAGAACACTGAAGCTTTCTTT. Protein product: CASSRRENTEAFF.

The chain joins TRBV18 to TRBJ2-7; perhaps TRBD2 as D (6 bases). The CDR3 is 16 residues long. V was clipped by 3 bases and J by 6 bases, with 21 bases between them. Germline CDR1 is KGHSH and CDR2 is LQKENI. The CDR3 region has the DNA TGTGCCAGCTCACCGTCCGTAAGCGGAGGGAGTGGCGAGCAGTACTTC. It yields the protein CASSPSVSGGSGEQYF.

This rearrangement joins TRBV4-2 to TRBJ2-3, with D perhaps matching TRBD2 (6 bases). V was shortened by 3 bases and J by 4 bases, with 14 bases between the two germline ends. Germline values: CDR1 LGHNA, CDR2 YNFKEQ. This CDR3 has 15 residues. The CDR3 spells CASSQRLVEADTQYF. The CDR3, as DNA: TGTGCCAGCAGCCAGCGACTAGTCGAGGCAGATACGCAGTATTTT.

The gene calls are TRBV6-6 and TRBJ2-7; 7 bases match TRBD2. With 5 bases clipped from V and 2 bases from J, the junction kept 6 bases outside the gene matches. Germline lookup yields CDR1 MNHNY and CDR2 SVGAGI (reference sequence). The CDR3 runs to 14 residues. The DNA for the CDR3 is TGTGCCAGCAGTCTCGCGGGGACTACCTACGAGCAGTACTTC. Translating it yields CASSLAGTTYEQYF.

The CDR3 nucleotides read TGTGCCAGCAGCCGATGGGACACCTCCTACAATGAGCAGTTCTTC. It yields the protein CASSRWDTSYNEQFF. The V call is TRBV14, the J call TRBJ2-1, with a tentative D call TRBD1 (6 bases). The germline V and J ends were trimmed by 4 bases and 0 bases, with 10 bases remaining between them. The CDR3 extends over 15 amino acids. The germline V gene encodes CDR1 SGHDN and CDR2 FVKESK.

The CDR3 reads CASSTRTGQFF. In DNA, the CDR3 is TGTGCCAGCAGCACGCGGACAGGCCAGTTCTTC. The gene calls are TRBV12-3 or TRBV12-4 and TRBJ2-1, with 7 positions matching TRBD1. With 6 bases clipped from V and 13 bases from J, the junction kept 6 bases outside the gene matches. The CDR3 length is 11 residues.

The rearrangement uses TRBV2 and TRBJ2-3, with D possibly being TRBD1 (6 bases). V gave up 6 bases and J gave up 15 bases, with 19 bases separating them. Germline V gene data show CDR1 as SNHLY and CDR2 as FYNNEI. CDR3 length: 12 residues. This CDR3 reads CASRGGPQLGYF. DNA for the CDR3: TGTGCCAGCAGAGGGGGACCCCAGTTGGGATATTTT.

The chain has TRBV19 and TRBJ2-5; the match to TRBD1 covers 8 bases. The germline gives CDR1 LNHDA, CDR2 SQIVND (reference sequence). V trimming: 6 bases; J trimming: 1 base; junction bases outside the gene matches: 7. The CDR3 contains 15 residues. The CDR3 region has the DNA TGTGCCAGTAGCTTACCGGGACAGGCCCAAGAGACCCAGTACTTC. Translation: CASSLPGQAQETQYF.

The CDR3 DNA follows: TGTGCCAGCAGTGATGGGTTGGGGGGGACCCAGTACTTC. It yields the protein CASSDGLGGTQYF. The chain combines TRBV2 with TRBJ2-5, with D possibly TRBD2 on 6 matching bases. V dropped 3 bases and J dropped 7 bases, with 12 bases sitting between them. The V gene's germline CDR1 is SNHLY and CDR2 FYNNEI. The CDR3 is 13 amino acids.

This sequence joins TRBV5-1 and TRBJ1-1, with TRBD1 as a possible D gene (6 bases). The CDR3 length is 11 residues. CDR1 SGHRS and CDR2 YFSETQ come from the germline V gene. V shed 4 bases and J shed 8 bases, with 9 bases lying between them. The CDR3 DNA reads TGCGCCAGCAGCCTGACAGGAGAAGCTTTCTTT. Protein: CASSLTGEAFF.

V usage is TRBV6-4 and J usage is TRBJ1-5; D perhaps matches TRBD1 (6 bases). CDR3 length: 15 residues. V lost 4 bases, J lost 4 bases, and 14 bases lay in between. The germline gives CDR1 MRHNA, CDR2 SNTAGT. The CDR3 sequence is CASSAGTSKNQPQHF. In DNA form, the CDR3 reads TGTGCCAGCAGTGCAGGGACATCCAAGAATCAGCCCCAGCATTTT.

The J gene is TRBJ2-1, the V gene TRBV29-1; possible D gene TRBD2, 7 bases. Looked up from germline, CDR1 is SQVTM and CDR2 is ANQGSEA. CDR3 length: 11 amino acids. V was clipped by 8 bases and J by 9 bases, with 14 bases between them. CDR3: CSHTGGFEQFF. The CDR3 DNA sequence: TGCAGCCATACGGGGGGCTTTGAGCAGTTCTTC.

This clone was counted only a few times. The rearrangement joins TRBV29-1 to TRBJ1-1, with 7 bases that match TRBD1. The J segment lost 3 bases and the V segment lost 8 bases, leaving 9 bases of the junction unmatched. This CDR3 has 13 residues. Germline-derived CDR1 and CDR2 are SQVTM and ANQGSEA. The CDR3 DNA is TGCAGCATCACAGGGGTCCGTGACACTGAAGCTTTCTTT. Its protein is CSITGVRDTEAFF.

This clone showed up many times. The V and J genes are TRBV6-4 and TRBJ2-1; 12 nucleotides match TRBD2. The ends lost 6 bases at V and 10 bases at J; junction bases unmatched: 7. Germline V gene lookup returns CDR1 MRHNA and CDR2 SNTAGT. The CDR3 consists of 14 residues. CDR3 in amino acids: CASRGLAGDREQFF. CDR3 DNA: TGTGCCAGCAGGGGACTAGCGGGTGATCGGGAGCAGTTCTTC.

The DNA of the CDR3 is TGTGCCAGCTCACCACCGTCAGCACAGGAAGTACAGCCCCAGCATTTT. Its protein is CASSPPSAQEVQPQHF. V gene TRBV18 combines with J gene TRBJ1-5; tentatively, D is TRBD1 (5 bases). Germline values: CDR1 KGHSH, CDR2 LQKENI. V shed 0 bases and J shed 7 bases, with 16 bases lying between them. The CDR3 loop spans 16 amino acids.